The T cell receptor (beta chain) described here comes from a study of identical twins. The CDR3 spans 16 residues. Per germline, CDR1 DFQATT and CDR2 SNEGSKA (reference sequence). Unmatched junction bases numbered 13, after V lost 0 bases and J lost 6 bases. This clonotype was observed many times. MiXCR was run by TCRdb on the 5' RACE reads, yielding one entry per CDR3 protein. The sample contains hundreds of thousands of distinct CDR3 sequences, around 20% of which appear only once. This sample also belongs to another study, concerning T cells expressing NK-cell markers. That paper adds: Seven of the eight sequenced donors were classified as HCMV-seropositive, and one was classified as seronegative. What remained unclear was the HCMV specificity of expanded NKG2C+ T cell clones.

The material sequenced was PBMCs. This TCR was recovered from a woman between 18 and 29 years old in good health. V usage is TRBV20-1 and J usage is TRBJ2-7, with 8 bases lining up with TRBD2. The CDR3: CSARDKVGGRMGEQYF. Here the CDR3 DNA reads TGCAGTGCTAGAGATAAGGTCGGCGGGAGGATGGGCGAGCAGTACTTC.